What follows is one TCR beta chain and its context. The data are from a study of identical twins. The length of the CDR3 is 15 residues. V was cut by 0 bases and J by 0 bases, with 12 bases left in between. Germline CDR1 is DFQATT and CDR2 is SNEGSKA (reference sequence). Carrying unique molecular identifiers, the cDNA also gained a universal primer site through template switching. TCRdb re-called the 5' RACE reads with MiXCR, one entry per CDR3 protein. The data contain under 800,000 distinct CDR3 sequences, 21% of them singletons. This sample also appeared in a second study, on T cells expressing NK-cell markers. That work adds: Among the eight sequenced donors, seven tested HCMV-seropositive and one tested seronegative. In a handful of donors, dominant CD3+CD56+NKG2C+ clonotypes ranked among the top 10 CD8+ clonotypes. Leadership of the CD3+CD56-NKG2C+ fraction also belonged to these clonotypes in a few donors.

The TCR originated in a woman aged 18 to 35 in good health. The sample taken for sequencing was PBMCs. The chain employs TRBV20-1 and TRBJ2-7; a weak D match, TRBD2 (5 bases). This CDR3 is CSARDPSSYSYEQYF. The CDR3, as DNA: TGCAGTGCTAGAGATCCGTCTAGCTACTCCTACGAGCAGTACTTC.